Detailed here is one T cell receptor (beta chain). Every subset's genomic DNA went evenly onto several immunoSEQ plates. Unsorted PBMC DNA went through sequencing on ten immunoSEQ deep assay plates. Original methodology: Filtering was not the same, since immunoSEQ gave junction-only sequences without quality scores. The table came from immunoSEQ multiplex PCR; TCRdb's copy has only in-frame clones and leaves some out. Clone size and the V and J calls come from that table; the DNA yielded D and trimming. The top ten clones hold about an eighth of a sample with roughly 500,000 clones, 79% of them seen once. Without sorting, samples used around 100 million PBMCs for genomic DNA. These data originate in a study of shared clonotypes between healthy human individuals. Trimming shortened V by 3 bases and J by 3 bases, and 3 bases separated the two germline ends. The CDR3 covers 12 residues. Germline values: CDR1 SGHRS, CDR2 YFSETQ.

The TCR originated in a woman aged 40 to 49 in good health. Some clones in this sample may be carry-over from other donors' samples. This chain joins TRBV5-1 and TRBJ2-2; D is undetermined. The sequenced material came from PBMCs. The CDR3 reads CASSSYTGELFF. The CDR3 nucleotides are TGCGCCAGCAGCTCATACACCGGGGAGCTGTTTTTT.